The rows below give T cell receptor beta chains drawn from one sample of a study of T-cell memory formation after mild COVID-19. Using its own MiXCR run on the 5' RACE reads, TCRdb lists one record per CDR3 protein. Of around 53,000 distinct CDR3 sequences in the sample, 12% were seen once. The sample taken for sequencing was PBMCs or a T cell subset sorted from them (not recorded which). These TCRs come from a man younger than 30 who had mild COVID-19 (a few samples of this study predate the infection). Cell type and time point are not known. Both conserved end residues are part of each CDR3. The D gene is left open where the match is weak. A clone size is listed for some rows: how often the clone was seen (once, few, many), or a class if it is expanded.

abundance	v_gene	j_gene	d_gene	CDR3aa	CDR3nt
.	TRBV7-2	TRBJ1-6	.	CASSPSYLDSPLHF	TGTGCCAGCAGCCCCTCTTATTTGGATTCACCCCTCCACTTT
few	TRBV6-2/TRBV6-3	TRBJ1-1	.	CASTNGRNTEAFF	TGTGCCAGCACCAACGGGAGGAACACTGAAGCTTTCTTT
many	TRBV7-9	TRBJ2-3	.	CASSQGTPDTQYF	TGTGCCAGCAGCCAGGGGACCCCGGATACGCAGTATTTT
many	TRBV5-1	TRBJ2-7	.	CASRIQGAAEQYF	TGCGCCAGCAGGATACAGGGAGCGGCCGAGCAGTACTTC
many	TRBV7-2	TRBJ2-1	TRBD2	CASSSLAGGEQFF	TGTGCCAGCAGCTCACTAGCGGGGGGGGAGCAGTTCTTC
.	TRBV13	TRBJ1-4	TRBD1	CASSKTGFAEKLFF	TGTGCCAGCAGCAAGACAGGGTTTGCTGAAAAACTGTTTTTT
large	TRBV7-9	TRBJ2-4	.	CASSLRGAKNIQYF	TGTGCCAGCAGCTTAAGAGGGGCCAAAAACATTCAGTACTTC
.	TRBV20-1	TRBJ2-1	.	CSANKGPAAYNEQFF	TGCAGTGCTAATAAGGGGCCGGCTGCCTACAATGAGCAGTTCTTC
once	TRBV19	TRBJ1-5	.	CATQGTRNPNQPQHF	TGTGCCACCCAAGGGACACGCAACCCTAATCAGCCCCAGCATTTT
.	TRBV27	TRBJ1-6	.	CASNGVGSPLHF	TGTGCCAGCAACGGGGTAGGGTCACCCCTCCACTTT
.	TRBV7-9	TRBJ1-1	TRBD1	CASSSRGQGFTEAFF	TGTGCCAGCAGCTCAAGGGGACAGGGCTTCACTGAAGCTTTCTTT
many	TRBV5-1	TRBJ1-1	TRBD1	CASSSGTGVNTEAFF	TGCGCCAGCAGCTCCGGGACAGGGGTGAACACTGAAGCTTTCTTT
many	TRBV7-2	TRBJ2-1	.	CASSPYMYNEQFF	TGTGCCAGCAGTCCGTACATGTACAATGAGCAGTTCTTC
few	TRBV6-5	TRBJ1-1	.	CASNPTPNMNTEAFF	TGTGCCAGCAACCCGACCCCGAACATGAACACTGAAGCTTTCTTT
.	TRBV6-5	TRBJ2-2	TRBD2	CASSYRGAGELFF	TGTGCCAGCAGTTACCGGGGGGCCGGGGAGCTGTTTTTT
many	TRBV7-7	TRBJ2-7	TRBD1	CASSQTGGATSEQYF	TGTGCCAGCAGTCAGACAGGGGGCGCGACCAGCGAGCAGTACTTC
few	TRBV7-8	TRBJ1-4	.	CASSYVRGTNVVKLFF	TGTGCCAGCAGCTACGTTCGGGGGACAAACGTTGTAAAACTGTTTTTT
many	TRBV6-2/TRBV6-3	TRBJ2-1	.	CASSYSTPPRNEQFF	TGTGCCAGCAGTTACTCGACCCCCCCTCGGAATGAGCAGTTCTTC
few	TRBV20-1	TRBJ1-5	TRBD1	CSAQGGGNQPQHF	TGCAGTGCCCAGGGGGGTGGCAATCAGCCCCAGCATTTT
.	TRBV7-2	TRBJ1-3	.	CASSLDGSGNTIYF	TGTGCCAGCAGCTTAGATGGCTCTGGAAACACCATATATTTT
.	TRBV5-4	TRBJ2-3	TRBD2	CASSLVAGPTDTQYF	TGTGCCAGCAGCTTGGTAGCGGGGCCCACAGATACGCAGTATTTT
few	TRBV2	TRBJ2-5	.	CASSDVAGETQYF	TGTGCCAGCAGTGACGTAGCCGGAGAGACCCAGTACTTC
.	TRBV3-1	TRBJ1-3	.	CASSQAYNGNTIYF	TGTGCCAGCAGCCAAGCATATAACGGAAACACCATATATTTT
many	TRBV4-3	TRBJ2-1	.	CASTPERSSYNEQFF	TGCGCCAGCACCCCAGAGCGAAGCTCCTACAATGAGCAGTTCTTC
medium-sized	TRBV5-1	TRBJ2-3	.	CASSLEGQFTDTQYF	TGCGCCAGCAGCTTGGAAGGACAGTTCACAGATACGCAGTATTTT
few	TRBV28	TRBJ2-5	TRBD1	CASQSPEVTGGGETQYF	TGTGCCAGCCAAAGCCCGGAGGTGACAGGGGGTGGGGAGACCCAGTACTTC
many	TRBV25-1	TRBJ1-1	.	CASSEPNTEAFF	TGTGCCAGCAGTGAGCCGAACACTGAAGCTTTCTTT
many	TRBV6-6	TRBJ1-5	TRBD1	CASSYGQGSFQPQHF	TGTGCCAGCAGTTATGGACAGGGGAGCTTTCAGCCCCAGCATTTT
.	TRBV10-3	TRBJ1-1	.	CAISEGTGLWTEAFF	TGTGCCATCAGTGAGGGCACCGGGCTATGGACTGAAGCTTTCTTT
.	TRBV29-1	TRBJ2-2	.	CSVWLDTNTGELFF	TGCAGCGTTTGGCTAGACACAAACACCGGGGAGCTGTTTTTT
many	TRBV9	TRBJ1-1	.	CASSVQGTNTEAFF	TGTGCCAGCAGCGTGCAGGGTACGAACACTGAAGCTTTCTTT
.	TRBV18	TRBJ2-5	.	CASSRGNQETQYF	TGTGCCAGCTCACGGGGTAATCAAGAGACCCAGTACTTC
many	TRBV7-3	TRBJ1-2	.	CASSLTGPGEGYTF	TGTGCCAGCAGCTTAACGGGGCCAGGGGAAGGCTACACCTTC
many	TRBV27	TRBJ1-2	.	CASSLSGESYGYTF	TGTGCCAGCAGTTTATCGGGGGAAAGCTATGGCTACACCTTC
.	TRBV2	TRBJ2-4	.	CAGAEAKNIQYF	TGTGCCGGAGCGGAAGCCAAAAACATTCAGTACTTC
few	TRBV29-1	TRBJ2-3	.	CSVDMSDTQYF	TGCAGCGTTGATATGTCAGATACGCAGTATTTT
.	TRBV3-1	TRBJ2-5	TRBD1	CASRQQGWETQYF	TGTGCCAGCAGACAACAGGGGTGGGAGACCCAGTACTTC
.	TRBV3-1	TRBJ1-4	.	CASSPYPRRANEKLFF	TGTGCCAGCAGCCCCTATCCCCGCAGGGCTAATGAAAAACTGTTTTTT
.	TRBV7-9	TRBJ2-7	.	CASSLAMRSYEQYF	TGTGCCAGCAGCTTAGCGATGCGCTCCTACGAGCAGTACTTC
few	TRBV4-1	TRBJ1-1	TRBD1	CASSLGTGGENTEAFF	TGCGCCAGCAGCCTCGGGACAGGGGGGGAGAACACTGAAGCTTTCTTT
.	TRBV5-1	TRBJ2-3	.	CASSFYTQGGFTDTQYF	TGCGCCAGCAGCTTCTATACCCAGGGGGGCTTTACAGATACGCAGTATTTT
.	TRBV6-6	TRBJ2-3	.	CASSPLAGALDTQYF	TGTGCCAGCAGTCCTTTGGCGGGGGCCCTAGATACGCAGTATTTT
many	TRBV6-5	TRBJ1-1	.	CASSRQRTEAFF	TGTGCCAGCAGTCGACAGAGAACTGAAGCTTTCTTT
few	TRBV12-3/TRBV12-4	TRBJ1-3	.	CASSQQVSGNTIYF	TGTGCCAGCAGCCAACAGGTCTCTGGAAACACCATATATTTT
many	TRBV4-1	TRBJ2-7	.	CASSPNPGTKISGEQYF	TGCGCCAGCAGCCCCAATCCCGGGACGAAGATCTCGGGTGAGCAGTACTTC
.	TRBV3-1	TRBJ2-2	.	CASSPLQGDGELFF	TGTGCCAGCAGCCCCCTTCAGGGTGACGGGGAGCTGTTTTTT
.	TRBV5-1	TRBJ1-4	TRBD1	CASSMATGGEKLFF	TGCGCCAGCAGCATGGCGACAGGGGGTGAAAAACTGTTTTTT
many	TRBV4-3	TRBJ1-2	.	CASSQDYGGGGYGYTF	TGCGCCAGCAGCCAAGATTACGGGGGCGGAGGCTATGGCTACACCTTC
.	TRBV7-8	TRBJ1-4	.	CASSLQTATNEKLFF	TGTGCCAGCAGCTTACAGACTGCAACTAATGAAAAACTGTTTTTT
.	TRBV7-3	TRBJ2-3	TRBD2	CASSSGGRSADTQYF	TGTGCCTCCTCTAGCGGGGGGCGTAGCGCAGATACGCAGTATTTT